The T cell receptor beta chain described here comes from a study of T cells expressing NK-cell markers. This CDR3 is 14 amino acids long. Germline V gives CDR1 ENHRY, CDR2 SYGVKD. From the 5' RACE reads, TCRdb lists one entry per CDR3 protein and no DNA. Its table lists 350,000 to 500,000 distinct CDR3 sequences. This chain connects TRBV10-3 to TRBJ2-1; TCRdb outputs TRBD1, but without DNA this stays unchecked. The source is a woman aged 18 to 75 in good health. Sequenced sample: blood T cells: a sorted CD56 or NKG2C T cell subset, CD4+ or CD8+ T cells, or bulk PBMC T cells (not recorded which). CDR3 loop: CAISESGQGGEQFF.